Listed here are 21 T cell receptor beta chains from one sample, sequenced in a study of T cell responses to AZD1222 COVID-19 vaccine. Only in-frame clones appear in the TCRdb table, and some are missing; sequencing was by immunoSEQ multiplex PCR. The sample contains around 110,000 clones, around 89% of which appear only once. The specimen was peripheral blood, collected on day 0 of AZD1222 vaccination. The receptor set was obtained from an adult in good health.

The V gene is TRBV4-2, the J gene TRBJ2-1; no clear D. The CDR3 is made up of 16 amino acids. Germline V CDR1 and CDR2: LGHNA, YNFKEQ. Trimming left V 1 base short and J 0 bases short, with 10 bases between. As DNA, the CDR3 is TGTGCCAGCAGCCAAGGTCCGAGTAGCTCCTACAATGAGCAGTTCTTC. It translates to CASSQGPSSSYNEQFF.

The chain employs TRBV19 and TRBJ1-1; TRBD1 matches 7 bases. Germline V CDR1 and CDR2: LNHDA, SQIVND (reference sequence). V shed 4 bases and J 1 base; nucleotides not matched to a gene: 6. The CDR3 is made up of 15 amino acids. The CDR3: CASSTGDSRNTEAFF. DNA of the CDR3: TGTGCCAGTAGTACGGGGGACAGTCGGAACACTGAAGCTTTCTTT.

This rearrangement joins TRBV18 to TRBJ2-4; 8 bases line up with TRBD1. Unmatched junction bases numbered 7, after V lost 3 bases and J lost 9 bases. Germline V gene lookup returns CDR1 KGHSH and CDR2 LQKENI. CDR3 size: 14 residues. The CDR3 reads CASSPPDRGGIQYF. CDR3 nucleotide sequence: TGTGCCAGCTCACCTCCCGACAGGGGAGGCATTCAGTACTTC. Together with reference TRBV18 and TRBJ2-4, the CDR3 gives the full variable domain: NAGVMQNPRHLVRRRGQEARLRCSPMKGHSHVYWYRQLPEEGLKFMVYLQKENIIDESGMPKERFSAEFPKEGPSILRIQQVVRGDSAAYFCASSPPDRGGIQYFGAGTRLSVL.

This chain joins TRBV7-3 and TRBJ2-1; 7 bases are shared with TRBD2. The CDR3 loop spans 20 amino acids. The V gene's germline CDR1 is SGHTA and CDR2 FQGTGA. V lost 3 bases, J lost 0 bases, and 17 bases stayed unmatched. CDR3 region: CASSLVGGTLVPSSYNEQFF. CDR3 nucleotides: TGTGCCAGCAGCTTGGTCGGGGGGACGCTAGTGCCGAGCTCCTACAATGAGCAGTTCTTC.

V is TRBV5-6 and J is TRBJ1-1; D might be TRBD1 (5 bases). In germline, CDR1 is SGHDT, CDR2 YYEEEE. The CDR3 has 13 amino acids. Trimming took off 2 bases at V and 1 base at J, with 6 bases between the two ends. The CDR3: CASSFRGNTEAFF. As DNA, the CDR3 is TGTGCCAGCAGCTTTAGGGGGAACACTGAAGCTTTCTTT. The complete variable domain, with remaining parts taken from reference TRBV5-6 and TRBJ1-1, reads DAGVTQSPTHLIKTRGQQVTLRCSPKSGHDTVSWYQQALGQGPQFIFQYYEEEERQRGNFPDRFSGHQFPNYSSELNVNALLLGDSALYLCASSFRGNTEAFFGQGTRLTVV.

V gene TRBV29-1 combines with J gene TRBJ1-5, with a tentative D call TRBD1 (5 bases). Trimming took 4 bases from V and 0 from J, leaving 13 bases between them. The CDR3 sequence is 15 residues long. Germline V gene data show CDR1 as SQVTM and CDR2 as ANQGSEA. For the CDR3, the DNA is TGCAGCGTTGGCTGGGGGTCCATTAGCAATCAGCCCCAGCATTTT. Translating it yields CSVGWGSISNQPQHF.

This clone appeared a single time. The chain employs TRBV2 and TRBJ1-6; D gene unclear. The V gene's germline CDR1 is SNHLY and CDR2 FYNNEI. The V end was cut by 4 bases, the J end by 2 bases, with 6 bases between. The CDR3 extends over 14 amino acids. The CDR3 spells CASSATTYNSPLHF. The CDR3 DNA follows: TGTGCCAGCAGTGCGACAACCTATAATTCACCCCTCCACTTT. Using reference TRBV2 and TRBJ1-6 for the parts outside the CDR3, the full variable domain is EPEVTQTPSHQVTQMGQEVILRCVPISNHLYFYWYRQILGQKVEFLVSFYNNEISEKSEIFDDQFSVERPDGSNFTLKIRSTKLEDSAMYFCASSATTYNSPLHFGNGTRLTVT.

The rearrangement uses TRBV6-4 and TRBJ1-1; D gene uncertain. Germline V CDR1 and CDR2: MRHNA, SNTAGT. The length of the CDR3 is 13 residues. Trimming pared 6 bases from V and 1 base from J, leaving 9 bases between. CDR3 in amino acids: CASSAEENTEAFF. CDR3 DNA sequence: TGTGCCAGCAGCGCGGAAGAGAACACTGAAGCTTTCTTT.

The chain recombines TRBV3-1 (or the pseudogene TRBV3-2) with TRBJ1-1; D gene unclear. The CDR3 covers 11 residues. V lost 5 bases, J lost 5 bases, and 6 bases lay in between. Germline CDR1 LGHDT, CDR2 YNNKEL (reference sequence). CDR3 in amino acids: CASSKGTEAFF. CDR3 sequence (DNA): TGTGCCAGCAGCAAGGGTACTGAAGCTTTCTTT.

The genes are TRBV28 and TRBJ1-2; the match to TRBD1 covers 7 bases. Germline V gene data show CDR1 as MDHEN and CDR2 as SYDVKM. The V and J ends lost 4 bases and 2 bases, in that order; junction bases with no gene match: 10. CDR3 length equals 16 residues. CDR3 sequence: CASSSNRQGVNYGYTF. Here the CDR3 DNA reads TGTGCCAGCAGTTCAAACCGACAGGGTGTGAACTATGGCTACACCTTC.

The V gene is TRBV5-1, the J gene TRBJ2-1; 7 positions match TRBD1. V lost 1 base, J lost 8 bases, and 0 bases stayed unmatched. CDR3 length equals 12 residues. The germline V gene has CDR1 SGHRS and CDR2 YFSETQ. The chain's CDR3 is CASSLTGDEQFF. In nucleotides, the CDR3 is TGCGCCAGCAGCTTGACAGGGGATGAGCAGTTCTTC.

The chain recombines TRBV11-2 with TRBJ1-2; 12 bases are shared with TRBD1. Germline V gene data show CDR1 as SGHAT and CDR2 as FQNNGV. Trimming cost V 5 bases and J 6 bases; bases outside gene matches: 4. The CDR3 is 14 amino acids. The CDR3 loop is CASSPGTGGDGYTF. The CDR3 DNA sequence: TGTGCCAGCAGCCCCGGGACAGGGGGCGATGGCTACACCTTC.

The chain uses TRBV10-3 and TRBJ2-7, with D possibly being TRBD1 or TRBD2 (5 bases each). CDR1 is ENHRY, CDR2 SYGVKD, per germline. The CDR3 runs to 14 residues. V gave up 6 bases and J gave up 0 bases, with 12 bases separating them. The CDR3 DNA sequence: TGTGCCATCAGCCCCGATGGGGGCTCCTACGAGCAGTACTTC. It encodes CAISPDGGSYEQYF.

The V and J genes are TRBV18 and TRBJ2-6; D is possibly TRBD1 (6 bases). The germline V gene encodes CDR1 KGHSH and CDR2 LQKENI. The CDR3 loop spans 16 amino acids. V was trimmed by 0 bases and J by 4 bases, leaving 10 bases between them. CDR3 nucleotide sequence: TGTGCCAGCTCACCACCGGGGGCGTCGGGGGCCAACGTCCTGACTTTC. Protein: CASSPPGASGANVLTF.

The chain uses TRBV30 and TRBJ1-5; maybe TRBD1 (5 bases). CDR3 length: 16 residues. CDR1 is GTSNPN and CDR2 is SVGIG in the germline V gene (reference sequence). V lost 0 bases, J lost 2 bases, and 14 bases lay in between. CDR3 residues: CAWSVRGGFGNQPQHF. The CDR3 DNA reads TGTGCCTGGAGTGTAAGGGGCGGGTTCGGCAATCAGCCCCAGCATTTT. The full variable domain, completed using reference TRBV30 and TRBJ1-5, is SQTIHQWPATLVQPVGSPLSLECTVEGTSNPNLYWYRQAAGRGLQLLFYSVGIGQISSEVPQNLSASRPQDRQFILSSKKLLLSDSGFYLCAWSVRGGFGNQPQHFGDGTRLSIL.

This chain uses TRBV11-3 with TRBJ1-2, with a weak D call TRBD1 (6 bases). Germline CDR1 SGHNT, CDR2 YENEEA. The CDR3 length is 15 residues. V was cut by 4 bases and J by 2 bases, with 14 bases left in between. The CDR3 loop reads CASSSRGGANYGYTF. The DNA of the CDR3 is TGTGCCAGCAGCTCCCGAGGGGGGGCGAACTATGGCTACACCTTC.

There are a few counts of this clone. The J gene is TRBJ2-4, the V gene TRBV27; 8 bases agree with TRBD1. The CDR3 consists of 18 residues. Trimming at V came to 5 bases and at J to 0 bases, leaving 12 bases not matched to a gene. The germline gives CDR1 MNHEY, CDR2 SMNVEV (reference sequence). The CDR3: CASSRGQDLLVAKNIQYF. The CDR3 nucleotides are TGTGCCAGCAGTCGGGGACAGGATCTATTAGTAGCCAAAAACATTCAGTACTTC.

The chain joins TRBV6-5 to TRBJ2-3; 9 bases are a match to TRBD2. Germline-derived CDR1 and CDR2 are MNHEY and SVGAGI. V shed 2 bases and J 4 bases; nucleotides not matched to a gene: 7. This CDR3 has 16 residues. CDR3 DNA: TGTGCCAGCAGTTACGCGGGAGGGCCTCTGGCAGATACGCAGTATTTT. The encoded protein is CASSYAGGPLADTQYF.

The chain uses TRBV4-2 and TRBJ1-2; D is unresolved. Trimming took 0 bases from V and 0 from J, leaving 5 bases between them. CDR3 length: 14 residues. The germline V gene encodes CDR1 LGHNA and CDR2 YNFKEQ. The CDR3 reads CASSQDPANYGYTF. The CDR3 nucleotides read TGTGCCAGCAGCCAAGATCCAGCTAACTATGGCTACACCTTC.

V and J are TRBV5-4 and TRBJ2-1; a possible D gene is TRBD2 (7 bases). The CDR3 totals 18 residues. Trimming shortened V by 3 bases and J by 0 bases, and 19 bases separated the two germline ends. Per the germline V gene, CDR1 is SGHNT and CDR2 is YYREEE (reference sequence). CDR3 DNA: TGTGCCAGCAGCTCGAGGGGGGGAGTGGGGAGCTCCTACAATGAGCAGTTCTTC. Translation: CASSSRGGVGSSYNEQFF.

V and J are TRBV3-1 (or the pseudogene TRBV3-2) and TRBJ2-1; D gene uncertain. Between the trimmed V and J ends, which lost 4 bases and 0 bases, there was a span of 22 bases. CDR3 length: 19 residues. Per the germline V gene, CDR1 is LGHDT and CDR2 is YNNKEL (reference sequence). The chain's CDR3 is CASSRKPFLATGSYNEQFF. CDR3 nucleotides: TGTGCCAGCAGCCGAAAACCCTTCTTAGCTACGGGCTCCTACAATGAGCAGTTCTTC.